This T cell receptor (beta chain) originates from a study of CD8+ T cells in alopecia areata. RNA, once extracted, was reverse transcribed into cDNA for use as the sequencing template. The repertoire was sequenced with immunoSEQ multiplex PCR; TCRdb's copy has only in-frame clones and lacks some. This table has around 190,000 clones, just over 55% appearing once. CDR1 and CDR2 from the germline V gene are SGHRS and YFSETQ. The V end lost 4 bases, the J end lost 2 bases, and 13 bases lay between the germline ends. This CDR3 is 14 amino acids long. The rearrangement uses TRBV5-1 and TRBJ2-7; the D gene is possibly TRBD1 (6 bases). The receptor comes from a human donor in good health. Sequenced material: CD8+ T cells sorted from blood. In nucleotides, the CDR3 is TGCGCCAGCAGCCCTGGGACACCGGCCTACGAGCAGTACTTC. It specifies CASSPGTPAYEQYF.